These 27 T cell receptor beta chains came from one sample sequenced in a study of CD8+ T cells in alopecia areata. cDNA serving as the sequencing template came from extracted, reverse transcribed RNA. This table comes from immunoSEQ multiplex PCR, and its TCRdb copy is limited to in-frame clones, with some not included. The sample yields approximately 150,000 clones, around 49% seen once. The sequencing here drew on CD4+ T cells sorted from blood, taken at week 0. Source of these receptors: a human donor with alopecia areata.

CDR3 coding DNA: TGCAGCGTTGAAGAGGGCAGGGGGAACACAGATACGCAGTATTTT. This encodes CSVEEGRGNTDTQYF. V and J are TRBV29-1 and TRBJ2-3, with 7 nucleotides matching TRBD1. V was pared by 0 bases and J by 2 bases, with 5 bases of the junction left unmatched. The germline V gene has CDR1 SQVTM and CDR2 ANQGSEA. This CDR3 contains 15 residues.

A few counts support this clone. The chain recombines TRBV29-1 with TRBJ1-5; a possible D gene is TRBD1 (6 bases). The CDR3 extends over 13 amino acids. Germline values: CDR1 SQVTM, CDR2 ANQGSEA. The germline V and J ends were trimmed by 4 bases and 7 bases, with 14 bases remaining between them. The CDR3 nucleotides are TGCAGCGTTGGATGGGGGCCAGAGCAGCCCCAGCATTTT. Residues: CSVGWGPEQPQHF.

This chain connects TRBV28 to TRBJ2-7, with 11 bases matching TRBD2. This CDR3 contains 14 residues. In germline, CDR1 is MDHEN, CDR2 SYDVKM. The trim removed 6 bases at V and 4 bases at J, leaving 5 bases unmatched. CDR3 coding DNA: TGTGCCAGCAGGCTAGCGGGAGGAAGGTACGAGCAGTACTTC. Encoded protein: CASRLAGGRYEQYF.

The chain joins TRBV28 to TRBJ2-5; 7 nucleotides line up with TRBD2. Germline CDR1 and CDR2: MDHEN and SYDVKM. This CDR3 region has 13 residues. V lost 5 bases to trimming and J lost 6 bases; unmatched junction nucleotides: 6. The CDR3 region is CASSRGVRQTQYF. DNA for the CDR3: TGTGCCAGCAGTCGGGGGGTACGACAGACCCAGTACTTC.

This clone was seen many times. The chain uses TRBV6-5 and TRBJ2-3; 15 bases align to TRBD2. The CDR3 totals 14 residues. Per the germline V gene, CDR1 is MNHEY and CDR2 is SVGAGI. V lost 5 bases to trimming and J lost 10 bases; unmatched junction nucleotides: 4. CDR3 loop: CASSQGLAGGAQYF. CDR3 DNA: TGTGCCAGCAGTCAGGGACTAGCGGGAGGAGCGCAGTATTTT.

The V call is TRBV2, the J call TRBJ2-1; 9 nucleotides line up with TRBD2. The V and J ends lost 7 bases and 5 bases, in that order; junction bases with no gene match: 3. CDR3 length: 13 amino acids. CDR1 and CDR2 (germline): SNHLY, FYNNEI. CDR3 in DNA: TGTGCCAGCACGACTAGCGGTGACAATGAGCAGTTCTTC. The encoded protein is CASTTSGDNEQFF.

The chain combines TRBV27 with TRBJ2-1, with D perhaps matching TRBD1 (6 bases). Germline V gene data show CDR1 as MNHEY and CDR2 as SMNVEV (reference sequence). Trimming shortened V by 3 bases and J by 5 bases, and 8 bases separated the two germline ends. The CDR3 has 13 residues. The CDR3 sequence: CASSFRDNNEQFF. The DNA of the CDR3 is TGTGCCAGCAGTTTCCGGGACAACAATGAGCAGTTCTTC.

The chain carries TRBV15 and TRBJ2-5; D gene unclear. Germline assignment: CDR1 LNHNV and CDR2 YYDKDF (reference sequence). The ends were cut back, 11 bases at V and 0 bases at J, with 10 bases in the middle. The CDR3 covers 12 residues. The CDR3 loop reads CASQSHQETQYF. The CDR3 coding sequence is TGTGCCTCACAGTCGCACCAAGAGACCCAGTACTTC.

The chain recombines TRBV29-1 with TRBJ2-5, with TRBD2 matching 14 bases. From germline, CDR1 is SQVTM and CDR2 ANQGSEA. The CDR3 has 14 amino acids. Trimming removed 8 bases from V and 4 bases from J; junction bases left unmatched: 6. The CDR3 region is CSQKTSGRGETQYF. CDR3 nucleotide sequence: TGCAGCCAAAAGACTAGCGGGAGGGGAGAGACCCAGTACTTC. The entire variable domain, with the rest obtained from reference TRBV29-1 and TRBJ2-5, is as follows: SAVISQKPSRDICQRGTSLTIQCQVDSQVTMMFWYRQQPGQSLTLIATANQGSEATYESGFVIDKFPISRPNLTFSTLTVSNMSPEDSSIYLCSQKTSGRGETQYFGPGTRLLVL.

Only a few counts were recorded for this clone. The chain couples TRBV28 to TRBJ2-2; D remains ambiguous. V shed 6 bases and J shed 6 bases, with 14 bases lying between them. The germline CDR1 and CDR2 sequences are MDHEN and SYDVKM. There are 14 residues in the CDR3. The CDR3 region has the DNA TGTGCCAGCAGCAGCAACACTTCCCCCGGGGAGCTGTTTTTT. Its translation is CASSSNTSPGELFF.

The gene calls are TRBV14 and TRBJ2-7; either TRBD1 or TRBD2 may supply D (6 bases each). Germline CDR1 is SGHDN and CDR2 is FVKESK. Trimming cost V 1 base and J 7 bases, with 11 bases left between them. This CDR3 has 13 amino acids. CDR3 in amino acids: CASSQVRGREQYF. The CDR3 nucleotides read TGTGCCAGCAGCCAAGTGAGGGGGAGGGAGCAGTACTTC.

V is TRBV7-8 and J is TRBJ2-3; D possibly corresponds to TRBD1 (6 bases). Germline lookup yields CDR1 SGHVS and CDR2 FQNEAQ. The CDR3 is 15 amino acids. Deletions cut 7 bases from V and 1 base from J, with 15 bases between. CDR3 DNA: TGTGCCAGCAAGAACAGGGAGTTGGGCACAGATACGCAGTATTTT. Translating gives CASKNRELGTDTQYF. The full variable domain, completed using reference TRBV7-8 and TRBJ2-3, is GAGVSQSPRYKVAKRGQDVALRCDPISGHVSLFWYQQALGQGPEFLTYFQNEAQLDKSGLPSDRFFAERPEGSVSTLKIQRTQQEDSAVYLCASKNRELGTDTQYFGPGTRLTVL.

CDR3 in DNA: TGTGCCAGCAGCCAACCACCGTTAGCGCAGTACTTC. It translates to CASSQPPLAQYF. This chain connects TRBV14 to TRBJ2-7; unclear D gene. The V gene's germline CDR1 is SGHDN and CDR2 FVKESK. V was cut by 2 bases and J by 9 bases, with 11 bases left in between. The CDR3 loop spans 12 amino acids.

The V call is TRBV10-3, the J call TRBJ2-7; no definite D call. Germline V CDR1 and CDR2: ENHRY, SYGVKD. Trimming removed 4 bases from V and 5 bases from J, with 9 bases in between. The CDR3 runs 12 residues. The CDR3 loop reads CAISGNTDEQYF. As DNA, the CDR3 is TGTGCCATCAGTGGAAACACGGACGAGCAGTACTTC.

This sequence joins TRBV29-1 and TRBJ2-7, with a tentative D call TRBD2 (6 bases). The CDR3 contains 10 residues. CDR1 and CDR2 (germline): SQVTM, ANQGSEA. V was cut by 4 bases and J by 5 bases, with 6 bases left in between. The CDR3 DNA reads TGCAGCGTTGGGACTAACGAGCAGTACTTC. Amino acid sequence: CSVGTNEQYF.

At least ten counts were recorded for this clone. The chain couples TRBV25-1 to TRBJ1-5; 9 nucleotides align to TRBD1. The CDR3 sequence is 14 residues long. The J segment lost 4 bases and the V segment lost 4 bases, leaving 2 bases of the junction unmatched. CDR1 MGHDK and CDR2 SYGVNS come from the germline V gene. CDR3 coding DNA: TGTGCCAGCAGTGGACAGGGGGGAAATCAGCCCCAGCATTTT. Amino acid sequence: CASSGQGGNQPQHF.

The chain uses TRBV11-2 and TRBJ2-2; D is uncertain. The CDR3 runs 12 residues. V lost 5 bases to trimming and J lost 2 bases, with 3 bases between them. The germline V gene encodes CDR1 SGHAT and CDR2 FQNNGV. CDR3 residues: CASSPNTGELFF. CDR3 in DNA: TGTGCCAGCAGCCCCAACACCGGGGAGCTGTTTTTT.

This clone was observed a handful of times. The chain employs TRBV18 and TRBJ2-1; 7 bases line up with TRBD2. The CDR3 loop spans 18 amino acids. The J segment lost 0 bases and the V segment lost 6 bases, leaving 14 bases of the junction unmatched. The germline V gene encodes CDR1 KGHSH and CDR2 LQKENI. Here the CDR3 reads CASSPQQSGTYSYNEQFF. CDR3 DNA: TGTGCCAGCTCTCCCCAGCAGAGCGGGACTTACTCCTACAATGAGCAGTTCTTC.

The chain employs TRBV29-1 and TRBJ1-5; TRBD1 is a possible D gene (5 bases). V shed 6 bases and J shed 7 bases, with 19 bases lying between them. CDR1 is SQVTM, CDR2 ANQGSEA, per germline. The CDR3 runs 14 residues. The CDR3 is CSVASVGGGQPQHF. Here the CDR3 DNA reads TGCAGCGTGGCGTCCGTAGGCGGGGGACAGCCCCAGCATTTT.

This clone has at least ten counts. The rearrangement uses TRBV10-3 and TRBJ2-3, with TRBD2 matching 9 bases. The CDR3 spans 17 residues. J gave up 3 bases and V 3 bases, and 10 bases lay outside the gene matches. In germline, CDR1 is ENHRY, CDR2 SYGVKD. The chain's CDR3 is CAISEVPSGRFTDTQYF. In nucleotides, the CDR3 is TGTGCCATCAGTGAAGTCCCCAGCGGGAGGTTTACAGATACGCAGTATTTT.

The chain couples TRBV15 to TRBJ2-5; no definite D call. From germline, CDR1 is LNHNV and CDR2 YYDKDF (reference sequence). The length of the CDR3 is 12 residues. V was trimmed by 0 bases and J by 5 bases, leaving 4 bases between them. CDR3 sequence reads: CATSREEETQYF. The CDR3, as DNA: TGTGCCACCAGCAGAGAAGAGGAGACCCAGTACTTC.

V usage is TRBV29-1 and J usage is TRBJ1-3; 7 bases line up with TRBD1. Germline loops: CDR1 SQVTM, CDR2 ANQGSEA. This CDR3 spans 15 amino acids. With 6 bases clipped from V and 0 bases from J, the junction kept 8 bases outside the gene matches. The CDR3 reads CSVTGTVSSGNTIYF. The CDR3 coding sequence is TGCAGCGTGACCGGGACAGTCAGCTCTGGAAACACCATATATTTT.

The rearrangement links TRBV7-8 to TRBJ2-7, with D possibly being TRBD2 (7 bases). The CDR3 loop spans 18 amino acids. CDR1 is SGHVS, CDR2 FQNEAQ, per germline. V gave up 1 base and J gave up 2 bases, with 21 bases separating them. The CDR3 coding sequence is TGTGCCAGCAGCTTAGAGGTCGGGGGGCCCATAACAACCTACGAGCAGTACTTC. This gives the protein CASSLEVGGPITTYEQYF.

The rearrangement links TRBV4-2 to TRBJ2-1, with D uncertain. Germline values: CDR1 LGHNA, CDR2 YNFKEQ. Trimming left V 0 bases short and J 6 bases short, with 6 bases between. The CDR3 length is 13 residues. The CDR3 DNA sequence: TGTGCCAGCAGCCAAGATTATTTCAATGAGCAGTTCTTC. The encoded protein is CASSQDYFNEQFF.

The chain joins TRBV5-1 to TRBJ2-1; TRBD2 matches 10 bases. The CDR3 totals 16 residues. The germline CDR1 and CDR2 sequences are SGHRS and YFSETQ. V gave up 1 base and J gave up 7 bases; unmatched junction bases: 8. The CDR3 nucleotides are TGCGCCAGCAGCTTGAATCTAGCGGGGGTCAGTAATGAGCAGTTCTTC. Protein product: CASSLNLAGVSNEQFF.

This chain joins TRBV4-1 and TRBJ1-5; D uncertain. The CDR3 extends over 17 amino acids. Germline CDR1 reads MGHRA; CDR2 reads YSYEKL. The V gene lost 0 bases and the J gene lost 2 bases, with 14 bases spanning the gap. The DNA for the CDR3 is TGCGCCAGCAGCCAAGATAACGGCTTTATAGGCAATCAGCCCCAGCATTTT. The encoded protein is CASSQDNGFIGNQPQHF.

The CDR3 sequence: CAWSVSASYNEQFF. Here the CDR3 DNA reads TGTGCCTGGAGTGTAAGCGCTTCCTACAATGAGCAGTTCTTC. The J gene is TRBJ2-1, the V gene TRBV30; D remains unclear. CDR1 is GTSNPN, CDR2 SVGIG, per germline (reference sequence). V gave up 0 bases and J gave up 1 base, with 7 bases separating them. This CDR3 region has 14 residues.